This TCR beta chain was sequenced for a study of blood T cell repertoires in COVID-19. Study summary: Whether acute or convalescent, the COVID-19 samples came from the United States, Italy and Spain.

Only in-frame clones appear in the TCRdb table, and some are missing; sequencing was by immunoSEQ multiplex PCR. The data hold around 120,000 clones, with about 90% observed a single time. This CDR3 contains 13 residues. V gave up 7 bases and J gave up 1 base; unmatched junction bases: 3. Germline-derived CDR1 and CDR2 are SGHRS and YFSETQ. This rearrangement joins TRBV5-1 to TRBJ2-5, with TRBD2 matching over 8 bases. The sample was peripheral blood. The source is a woman between 45 and 60 years old with active or convalescent COVID-19. CDR3 sequence: CASQLAVQETQYF. The CDR3, as DNA: TGCGCCAGCCAACTAGCGGTCCAAGAGACCCAGTACTTC.